This TCR beta chain was obtained from a study of CD8 T cells in Susac syndrome. The CDR3 sequence is 16 residues long. Germline loops: CDR1 LNHNV, CDR2 YYDKDF (reference sequence). The trim removed 3 bases at V and 1 base at J, leaving 7 bases unmatched. After extraction with the RNeasy kit, roughly 0.45 to 1 ug of the RNA was reverse transcribed using random hexamers. One entry per CDR3 protein results from TCRdb running MiXCR on the immunoSEQ multiplex PCR reads. The sample records about 250,000 distinct CDR3 sequences, around 95% being singletons. The source material was CD4+ T cells from PBMCs. The sequence was obtained from a human donor with multiple sclerosis. This chain links TRBV15 with TRBJ1-1; 8 bases are a match to TRBD1. DNA for the CDR3: TGTGCCACCAGCAGGACCTCACAGGGGGGGAACACTGAAGCTTTCTTT. Translated: CATSRTSQGGNTEAFF. Supplemented by reference TRBV15 and TRBJ1-1, the full variable domain reads DAMVIQNPRYQVTQFGKPVTLSCSQTLNHNVMYWYQQKSSQAPKLLFHYYDKDFNNEADTPDNFQSRRPNTSFCFLDIRSPGLGDTAMYLCATSRTSQGGNTEAFFGQGTRLTVV.